The T cell receptor beta chain under discussion was sequenced for a study of technical replicates of blood from several donors. The CDR3 sequence is 12 residues long. Deletions cut 8 bases from V and 2 bases from J, with 10 bases between. Germline CDR1 and CDR2: SNHLY and FYNNEI. This clone has just one count. TCRdb keeps only in-frame clones here, not all; method: immunoSEQ multiplex PCR. Altogether under 95,000 clones are present, just under 95% being singletons, with the ten largest covering 0.2% to 0.3%. This chain connects TRBV2 to TRBJ2-7, with D possibly matching TRBD2 (5 bases). The TCR originated in a human donor in good health. Sequences were obtained from T cells isolated from PBMCs. CDR3: CASGRGAYEQYF. The CDR3 DNA reads as TGTGCCAGCGGACGGGGAGCCTACGAGCAGTACTTC.